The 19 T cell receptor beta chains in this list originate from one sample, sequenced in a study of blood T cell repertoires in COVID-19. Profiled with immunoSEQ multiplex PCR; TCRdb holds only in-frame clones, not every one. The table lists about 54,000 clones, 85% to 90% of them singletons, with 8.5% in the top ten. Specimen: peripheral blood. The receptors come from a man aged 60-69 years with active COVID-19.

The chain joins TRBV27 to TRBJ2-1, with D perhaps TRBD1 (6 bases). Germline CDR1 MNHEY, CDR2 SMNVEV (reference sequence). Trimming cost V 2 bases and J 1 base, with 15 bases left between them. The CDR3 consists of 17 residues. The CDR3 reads CASSLGLGQGSYNEQFF. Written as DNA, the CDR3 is TGTGCCAGCAGTTTAGGTTTGGGACAAGGGTCCTACAATGAGCAGTTCTTC.

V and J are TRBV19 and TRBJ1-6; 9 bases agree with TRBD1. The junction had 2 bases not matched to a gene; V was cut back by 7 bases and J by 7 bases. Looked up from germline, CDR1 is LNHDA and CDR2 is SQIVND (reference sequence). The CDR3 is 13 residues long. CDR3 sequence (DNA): TGTGCCAGTAAGGACAGGGGAAATTCACCCCTCCACTTT. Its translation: CASKDRGNSPLHF.

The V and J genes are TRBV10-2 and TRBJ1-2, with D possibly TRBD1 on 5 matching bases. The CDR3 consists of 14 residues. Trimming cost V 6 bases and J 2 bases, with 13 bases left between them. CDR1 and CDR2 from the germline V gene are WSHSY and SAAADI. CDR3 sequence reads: CASSAQGENYGYTF. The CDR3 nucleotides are TGCGCCAGCAGCGCTCAAGGGGAAAACTATGGCTACACCTTC.

CDR3 sequence: CASSPTTGVSYNEQFF. DNA for the CDR3: TGTGCCAGCAGTCCCACTACAGGGGTTTCCTACAATGAGCAGTTCTTC. J is TRBJ2-1 and V is TRBV28, with TRBD1 identical over 7 bases. Per germline, CDR1 MDHEN and CDR2 SYDVKM. The J segment lost 1 base and the V segment lost 5 bases, leaving 8 bases of the junction unmatched. The CDR3 is 16 residues long.

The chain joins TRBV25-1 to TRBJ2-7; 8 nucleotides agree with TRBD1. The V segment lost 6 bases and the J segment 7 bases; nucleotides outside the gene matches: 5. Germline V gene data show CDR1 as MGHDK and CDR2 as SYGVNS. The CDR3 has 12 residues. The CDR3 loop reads CASSGTGQEQYF. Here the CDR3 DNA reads TGTGCCAGCAGCGGGACAGGTCAAGAGCAGTACTTC.

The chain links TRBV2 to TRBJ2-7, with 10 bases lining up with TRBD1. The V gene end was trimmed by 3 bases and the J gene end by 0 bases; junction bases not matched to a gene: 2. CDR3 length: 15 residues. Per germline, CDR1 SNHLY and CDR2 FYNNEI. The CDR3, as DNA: TGTGCCAGCAGTGACCGGGACAGGGGCTCCTACGAGCAGTACTTC. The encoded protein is CASSDRDRGSYEQYF. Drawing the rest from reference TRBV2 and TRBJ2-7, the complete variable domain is EPEVTQTPSHQVTQMGQEVILRCVPISNHLYFYWYRQILGQKVEFLVSFYNNEISEKSEIFDDQFSVERPDGSNFTLKIRSTKLEDSAMYFCASSDRDRGSYEQYFGPGTRLTVT.

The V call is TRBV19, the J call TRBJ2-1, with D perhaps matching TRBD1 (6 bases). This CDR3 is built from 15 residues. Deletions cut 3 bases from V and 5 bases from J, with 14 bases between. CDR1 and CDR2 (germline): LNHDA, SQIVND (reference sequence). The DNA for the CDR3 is TGTGCCAGTAGTATCCCCAGGGGCGTAAACAATGAGCAGTTCTTC. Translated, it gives CASSIPRGVNNEQFF.

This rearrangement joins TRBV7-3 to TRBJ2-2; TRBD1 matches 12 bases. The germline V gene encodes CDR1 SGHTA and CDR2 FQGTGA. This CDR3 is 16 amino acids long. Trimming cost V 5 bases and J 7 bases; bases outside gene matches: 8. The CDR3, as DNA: TGTGCCAGCAGCGCCCCGGGACAGGGGGCTGGCGGGGAGCTGTTTTTT. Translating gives CASSAPGQGAGGELFF.

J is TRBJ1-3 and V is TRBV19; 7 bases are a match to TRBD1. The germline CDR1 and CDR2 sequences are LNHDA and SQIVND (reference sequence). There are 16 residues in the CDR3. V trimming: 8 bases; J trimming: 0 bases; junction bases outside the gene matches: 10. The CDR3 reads CASGYRGWDSGNTIYF. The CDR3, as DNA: TGTGCCAGTGGTTACAGGGGATGGGACTCTGGAAACACCATATATTTT.

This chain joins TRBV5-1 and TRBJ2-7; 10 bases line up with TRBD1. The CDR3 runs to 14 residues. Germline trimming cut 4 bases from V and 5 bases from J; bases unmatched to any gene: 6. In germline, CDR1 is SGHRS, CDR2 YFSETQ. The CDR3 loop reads CASSPDRGRDEQYF. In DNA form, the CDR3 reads TGCGCCAGCAGCCCCGACAGGGGGCGAGACGAGCAGTACTTC. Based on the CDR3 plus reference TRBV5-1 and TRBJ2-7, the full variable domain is KAGVTQTPRYLIKTRGQQVTLSCSPISGHRSVSWYQQTPGQGLQFLFEYFSETQRNKGNFPGRFSGRQFSNSRSEMNVSTLELGDSALYLCASSPDRGRDEQYFGPGTRLTVT.

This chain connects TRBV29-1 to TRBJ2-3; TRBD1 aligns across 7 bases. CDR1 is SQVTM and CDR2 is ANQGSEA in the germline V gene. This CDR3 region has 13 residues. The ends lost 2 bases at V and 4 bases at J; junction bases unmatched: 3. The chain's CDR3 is CSVEIGGPDTQYF. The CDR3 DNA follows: TGCAGCGTTGAAATAGGGGGCCCAGATACGCAGTATTTT.

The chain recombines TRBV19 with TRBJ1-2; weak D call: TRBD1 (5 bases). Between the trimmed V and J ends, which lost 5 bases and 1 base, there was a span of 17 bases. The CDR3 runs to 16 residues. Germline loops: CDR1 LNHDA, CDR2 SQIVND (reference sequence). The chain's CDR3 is CASSGTSAGSNYGYTF. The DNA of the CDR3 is TGTGCCAGTAGTGGGACTTCGGCGGGAAGTAACTATGGCTACACCTTC.

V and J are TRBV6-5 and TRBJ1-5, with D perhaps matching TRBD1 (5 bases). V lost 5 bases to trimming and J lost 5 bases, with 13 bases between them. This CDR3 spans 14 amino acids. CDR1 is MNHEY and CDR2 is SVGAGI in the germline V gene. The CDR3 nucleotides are TGTGCCAGCAGTCACGGGGGGAGGGATCAGCCCCAGCATTTT. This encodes CASSHGGRDQPQHF.

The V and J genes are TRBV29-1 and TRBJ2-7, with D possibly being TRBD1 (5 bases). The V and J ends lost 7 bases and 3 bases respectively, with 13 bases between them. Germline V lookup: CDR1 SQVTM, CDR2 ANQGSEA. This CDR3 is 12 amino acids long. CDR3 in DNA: TGCAGCGCCGGACACCTGGGCTACGAGCAGTACTTC. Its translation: CSAGHLGYEQYF.

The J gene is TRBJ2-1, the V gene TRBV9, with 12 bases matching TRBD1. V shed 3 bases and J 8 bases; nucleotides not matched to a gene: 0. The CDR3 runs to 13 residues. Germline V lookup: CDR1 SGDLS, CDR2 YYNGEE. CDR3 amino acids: CASSGDRGHEQFF. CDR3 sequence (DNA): TGTGCCAGCAGCGGGGACAGGGGGCATGAGCAGTTCTTC. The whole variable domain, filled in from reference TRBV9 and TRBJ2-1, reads DSGVTQTPKHLITATGQRVTLRCSPRSGDLSVYWYQQSLDQGLQFLIQYYNGEERAKGNILERFSAQQFPDLHSELNLSSLELGDSALYFCASSGDRGHEQFFGPGTRLTVL.

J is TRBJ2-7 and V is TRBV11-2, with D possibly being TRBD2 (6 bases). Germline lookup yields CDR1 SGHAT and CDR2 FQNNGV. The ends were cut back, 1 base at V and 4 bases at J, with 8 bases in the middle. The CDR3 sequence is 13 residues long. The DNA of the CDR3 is TGTGCCAGCAGCTTAGTGGGGGGATACGAGCAGTACTTC. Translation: CASSLVGGYEQYF.

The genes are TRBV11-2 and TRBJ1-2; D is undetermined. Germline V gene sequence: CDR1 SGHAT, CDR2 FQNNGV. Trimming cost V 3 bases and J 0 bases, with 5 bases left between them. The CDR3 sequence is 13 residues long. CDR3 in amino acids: CASSFRANYGYTF. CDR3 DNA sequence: TGTGCCAGCAGCTTTAGAGCTAACTATGGCTACACCTTC.

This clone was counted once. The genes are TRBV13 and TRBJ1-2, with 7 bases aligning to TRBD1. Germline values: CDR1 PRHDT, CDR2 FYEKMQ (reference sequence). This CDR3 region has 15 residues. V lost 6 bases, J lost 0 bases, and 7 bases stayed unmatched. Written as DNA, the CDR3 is TGTGCCAGCAGTTACAGGGGTGGGTCTAACTATGGCTACACCTTC. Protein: CASSYRGGSNYGYTF. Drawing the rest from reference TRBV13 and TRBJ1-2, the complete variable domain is AAGVIQSPRHLIKEKRETATLKCYPIPRHDTVYWYQQGPGQDPQFLISFYEKMQSDKGSIPDRFSAQQFSDYHSELNMSSLELGDSALYFCASSYRGGSNYGYTFGSGTRLTVV.

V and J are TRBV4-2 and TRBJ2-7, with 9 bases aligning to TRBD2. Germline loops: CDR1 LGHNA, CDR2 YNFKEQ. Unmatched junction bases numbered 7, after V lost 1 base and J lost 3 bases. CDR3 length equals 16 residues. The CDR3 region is CASSQVDSGSVYEQYF. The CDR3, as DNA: TGTGCCAGCAGCCAAGTTGATAGCGGGAGTGTCTACGAGCAGTACTTC.